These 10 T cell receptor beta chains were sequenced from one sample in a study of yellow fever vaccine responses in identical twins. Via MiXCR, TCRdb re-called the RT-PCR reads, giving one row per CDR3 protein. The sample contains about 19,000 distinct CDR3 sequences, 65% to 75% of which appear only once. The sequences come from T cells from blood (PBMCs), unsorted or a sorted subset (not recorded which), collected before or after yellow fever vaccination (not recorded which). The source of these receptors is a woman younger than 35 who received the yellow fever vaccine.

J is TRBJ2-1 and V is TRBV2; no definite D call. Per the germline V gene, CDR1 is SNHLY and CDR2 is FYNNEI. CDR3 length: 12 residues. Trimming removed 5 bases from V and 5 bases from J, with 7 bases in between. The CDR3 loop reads CASSPANNEQFF. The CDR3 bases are TGTGCCAGCAGTCCCGCCAACAATGAGCAGTTCTTC.

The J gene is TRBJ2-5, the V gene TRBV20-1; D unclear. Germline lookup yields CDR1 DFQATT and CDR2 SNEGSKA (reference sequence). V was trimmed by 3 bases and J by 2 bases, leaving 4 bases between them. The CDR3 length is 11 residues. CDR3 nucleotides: TGCAGTGCTAGCGTACAAGAGACCCAGTACTTC. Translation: CSASVQETQYF.

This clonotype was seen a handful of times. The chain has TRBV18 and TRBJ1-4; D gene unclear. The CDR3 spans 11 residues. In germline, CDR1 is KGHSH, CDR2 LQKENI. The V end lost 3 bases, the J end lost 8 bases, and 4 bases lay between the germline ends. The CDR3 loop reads CASSPGEKLFF. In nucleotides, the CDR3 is TGTGCCAGCTCACCGGGAGAAAAACTGTTTTTT.

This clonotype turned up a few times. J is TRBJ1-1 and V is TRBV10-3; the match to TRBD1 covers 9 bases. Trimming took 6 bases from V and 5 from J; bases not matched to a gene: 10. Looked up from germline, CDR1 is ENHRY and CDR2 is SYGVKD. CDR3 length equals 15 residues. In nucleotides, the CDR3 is TGTGCCATCAGGGCAGAGGACAGGGGAGATACTGAAGCTTTCTTT. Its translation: CAIRAEDRGDTEAFF.

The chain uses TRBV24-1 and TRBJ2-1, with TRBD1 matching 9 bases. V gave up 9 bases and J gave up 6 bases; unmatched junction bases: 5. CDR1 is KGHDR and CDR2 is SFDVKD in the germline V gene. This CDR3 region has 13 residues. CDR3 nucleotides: TGTGCCACCCGGACAGGGGCGGGCAATGAGCAGTTCTTC. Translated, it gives CATRTGAGNEQFF.

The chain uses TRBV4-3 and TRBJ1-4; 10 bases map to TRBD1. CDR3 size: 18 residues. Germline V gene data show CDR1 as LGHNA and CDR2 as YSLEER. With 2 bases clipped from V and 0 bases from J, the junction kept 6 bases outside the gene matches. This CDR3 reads CASSQFDRGRATNEKLFF. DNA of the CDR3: TGCGCCAGCAGCCAATTCGACAGGGGGCGGGCAACTAATGAAAAACTGTTTTTT.

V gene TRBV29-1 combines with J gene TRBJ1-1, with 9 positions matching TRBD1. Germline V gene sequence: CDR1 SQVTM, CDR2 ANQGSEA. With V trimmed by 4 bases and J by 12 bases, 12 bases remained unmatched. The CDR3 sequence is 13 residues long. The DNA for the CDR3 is TGCAGCGTTGTATACCAGGACAGGGGTAGATCTTTCTTT. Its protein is CSVVYQDRGRSFF.

CDR3 nucleotide sequence: TGTGCCAGCAGTCGTGACCCTTACGAGCAGTACGTC. Translated, it gives CASSRDPYEQYV. This rearrangement joins TRBV11-2 to TRBJ2-7, with D hard to call. This CDR3 spans 12 amino acids. Trimming removed 6 bases from V and 4 bases from J, with 10 bases in between. Germline V gene data show CDR1 as SGHAT and CDR2 as FQNNGV.

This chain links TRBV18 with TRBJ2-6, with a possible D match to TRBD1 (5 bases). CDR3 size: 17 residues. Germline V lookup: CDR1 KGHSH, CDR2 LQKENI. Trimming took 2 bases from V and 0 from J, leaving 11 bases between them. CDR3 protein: CASSPGAPNSGANVLTF. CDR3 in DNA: TGTGCCAGCTCACCAGGGGCCCCCAACTCTGGGGCCAACGTCCTGACTTTC.

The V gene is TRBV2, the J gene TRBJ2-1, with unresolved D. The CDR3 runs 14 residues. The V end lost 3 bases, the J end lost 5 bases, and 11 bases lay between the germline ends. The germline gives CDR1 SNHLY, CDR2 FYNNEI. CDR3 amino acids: CASSDPSNHNEQFF. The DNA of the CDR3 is TGTGCCAGCAGTGACCCTAGTAATCACAATGAGCAGTTCTTC.